Shown below are 18 T cell receptor beta chains from a single sample sequenced in a study of blood T cell repertoires in COVID-19. Data came from immunoSEQ multiplex PCR; TCRdb stores just in-frame clones and leaves some out. There are about 120,000 clones in the sample; around 90% occur only once, and 6.5% to 8.5% lies in the top ten. Sequenced input: peripheral blood. These receptors came from a human donor in a cohort sampled during active COVID-19.

The J gene is TRBJ2-5, the V gene TRBV7-3, with 9 positions matching TRBD2. CDR3 length: 15 residues. After removal of 4 bases from V and 4 bases from J, the junction contained 7 bases not matched to a gene. Germline V gene data show CDR1 as SGHTA and CDR2 as FQGTGA. Here the CDR3 DNA reads TGTGCCAGCAGCTCCACGCGGACTAGCGCAGAGACCCAGTACTTC. This codes for CASSSTRTSAETQYF.

J is TRBJ2-2 and V is TRBV25-1, with a possible D match to TRBD1 (6 bases). In germline, CDR1 is MGHDK, CDR2 SYGVNS. V was pared by 4 bases and J by 1 base, with 7 bases between. CDR3 size: 14 residues. This CDR3 is CASSGTVNTGELFF. CDR3 in DNA: TGTGCCAGCAGTGGGACAGTGAACACCGGGGAGCTGTTTTTT.

The chain uses TRBV2 and TRBJ1-6; a possible D gene is TRBD1 (6 bases). Per the germline V gene, CDR1 is SNHLY and CDR2 is FYNNEI. The V gene lost 6 bases and the J gene lost 7 bases, with 19 bases spanning the gap. This CDR3 spans 16 amino acids. CDR3 in DNA: TGTGCCAGCAGATATAGGGCTGGGGGCGAGAATTCACCCCTCCACTTT. This encodes CASRYRAGGENSPLHF.

The chain joins TRBV27 to TRBJ2-2, with D possibly matching TRBD2 (5 bases). The CDR3 runs 16 residues. V was cut by 5 bases and J by 0 bases, with 13 bases left in between. The germline gives CDR1 MNHEY, CDR2 SMNVEV (reference sequence). The CDR3 reads CASSPQRRTNTGELFF. CDR3 bases: TGTGCCAGCAGTCCCCAGCGGAGGACGAACACCGGGGAGCTGTTTTTT.

The V and J genes are TRBV5-6 and TRBJ1-2; 9 bases fit TRBD1. V trimming: 6 bases; J trimming: 2 bases; junction bases outside the gene matches: 2. The germline CDR1 and CDR2 sequences are SGHDT and YYEEEE. This CDR3 contains 13 residues. The CDR3 spells CASIQGANYGYTF. The CDR3 DNA is TGTGCCAGCATACAGGGGGCGAACTATGGCTACACCTTC. The full variable domain, with the rest looked up from reference TRBV5-6 and TRBJ1-2, is DAGVTQSPTHLIKTRGQQVTLRCSPKSGHDTVSWYQQALGQGPQFIFQYYEEEERQRGNFPDRFSGHQFPNYSSELNVNALLLGDSALYLCASIQGANYGYTFGSGTRLTVV.

This chain connects TRBV4-2 to TRBJ1-4; D gene uncertain. The CDR3 is 16 amino acids. Germline lookup yields CDR1 LGHNA and CDR2 YNFKEQ. V lost 1 base, J lost 5 bases, and 14 bases lay in between. The CDR3 nucleotides are TGTGCCAGCAGCCAAGCAGCGGGCCGCGTGAATGAAAAACTGTTTTTT. Encoded protein: CASSQAAGRVNEKLFF.

The chain combines TRBV27 with TRBJ1-5, with 9 bases fitting TRBD1. The CDR3 contains 16 residues. Germline V gives CDR1 MNHEY, CDR2 SMNVEV (reference sequence). Trimming removed 0 bases from V and 7 bases from J; junction bases left unmatched: 7. The CDR3 here is CASSLSRTGVGQPQHF. CDR3 nucleotides: TGTGCCAGCAGTTTATCCCGGACAGGGGTTGGACAGCCCCAGCATTTT.

The genes are TRBV19 and TRBJ1-3; no firm D call. Germline loops: CDR1 LNHDA, CDR2 SQIVND (reference sequence). The CDR3 length is 15 residues. Trimming took off 7 bases at V and 0 bases at J, with 13 bases between the two ends. CDR3: CASIVDGLSGNTIYF. The CDR3 DNA is TGTGCCAGTATCGTCGACGGACTCTCTGGAAACACCATATATTTT.

The CDR3 is CASSLSGGEVNTIYF. For the CDR3, the DNA is TGTGCCAGCAGTTTATCGGGGGGCGAGGTGAACACCATATATTTT. The chain links TRBV28 to TRBJ1-3, with D maybe TRBD1 (6 bases). The CDR3 has 15 amino acids. Germline V gene lookup returns CDR1 MDHEN and CDR2 SYDVKM. Deletions cut 1 base from V and 7 bases from J, with 14 bases between.

V is TRBV11-2 and J is TRBJ1-5, with 8 nucleotides matching TRBD1. J lost 6 bases, V lost 4 bases, and 2 bases had no gene match. Germline-derived CDR1 and CDR2 are SGHAT and FQNNGV. The CDR3 consists of 13 residues. CDR3 loop: CASSSTGGQPQHF. The CDR3 DNA is TGTGCCAGCAGCTCCACAGGGGGTCAGCCCCAGCATTTT.

The chain uses TRBV11-2 and TRBJ2-1; the match to TRBD2 covers 8 bases. V shed 5 bases and J 7 bases; nucleotides not matched to a gene: 10. From germline, CDR1 is SGHAT and CDR2 FQNNGV. The CDR3 loop spans 15 amino acids. CDR3 sequence reads: CASSVSGAASNEQFF. The CDR3 bases are TGTGCCAGCAGCGTTAGCGGGGCGGCTAGTAATGAGCAGTTCTTC. The variable domain in full, completed from reference TRBV11-2 and TRBJ2-1, reads EAGVAQSPRYKIIEKRQSVAFWCNPISGHATLYWYQQILGQGPKLLIQFQNNGVVDDSQLPKDRFSAERLKGVDSTLKIQPAKLEDSAVYLCASSVSGAASNEQFFGPGTRLTVL.

The CDR3 loop is CASSMTGGGYEQYF. CDR3 nucleotide sequence: TGCGCCAGCAGCATGACAGGGGGCGGCTACGAGCAGTACTTC. The rearrangement joins TRBV5-1 to TRBJ2-7; 10 nucleotides agree with TRBD1. Germline V gene sequence: CDR1 SGHRS, CDR2 YFSETQ. The CDR3 runs 14 residues. V was pared by 4 bases and J by 3 bases, with 4 bases of the junction left unmatched.

This chain joins TRBV19 and TRBJ2-5; D is uncertain. The CDR3 contains 13 residues. Germline-derived CDR1 and CDR2 are LNHDA and SQIVND (reference sequence). V was pared by 1 base and J by 5 bases, with 8 bases between. The CDR3 DNA is TGTGCCAGTAGTATAGTCAAGAGGGAGACCCAGTACTTC. Translation gives CASSIVKRETQYF.

This rearrangement joins TRBV30 to TRBJ2-1; D is uncertain. Deletions cut 2 bases from V and 0 bases from J, with 11 bases between. This CDR3 contains 15 residues. Germline lookup yields CDR1 GTSNPN and CDR2 SVGIG (reference sequence). The CDR3 protein is CAWSPPRPSYNEQFF. In DNA form, the CDR3 reads TGTGCCTGGAGTCCCCCTAGGCCCTCCTACAATGAGCAGTTCTTC.

The chain recombines TRBV11-2 with TRBJ2-3; 8 bases are a match to TRBD1. V gave up 6 bases and J gave up 3 bases; unmatched junction bases: 8. This CDR3 is 15 amino acids long. Germline CDR1 is SGHAT and CDR2 is FQNNGV. CDR3 DNA: TGTGCCAGCAGTCCTCTCAGGGGGCGAACAGATACGCAGTATTTT. This sequence encodes CASSPLRGRTDTQYF.

The chain uses TRBV18 and TRBJ2-7, with 13 nucleotides matching TRBD2. Germline CDR1 reads KGHSH; CDR2 reads LQKENI. V was clipped by 5 bases and J by 3 bases; unmatched bases: 13. The CDR3 totals 18 residues. Here the CDR3 DNA reads TGTGCCAGCTCAGCCGGGACTAGCGGGGCAGAGTTTATCTACGAGCAGTACTTC. Translated, it gives CASSAGTSGAEFIYEQYF.

The chain links TRBV6-4 to TRBJ1-6; 9 nucleotides match TRBD1. V lost 4 bases and J lost 7; bases outside the gene matches: 8. The CDR3 spans 16 residues. In germline, CDR1 is MRHNA, CDR2 SNTAGT. DNA for the CDR3: TGTGCCAGCAGTGCCCTTGGGGACAGGGCCAATTCACCCCTCCACTTT. Its translation: CASSALGDRANSPLHF.

J is TRBJ2-1 and V is TRBV2; the D gene is possibly TRBD2 (6 bases). The V end was cut by 5 bases, the J end by 0 bases, with 14 bases between. Germline V gene data show CDR1 as SNHLY and CDR2 as FYNNEI. The CDR3 runs 16 residues. In DNA form, the CDR3 reads TGTGCCAGCAGTCCTACGCGGAGGGGCTCCTACAATGAGCAGTTCTTC. Translation gives CASSPTRRGSYNEQFF.